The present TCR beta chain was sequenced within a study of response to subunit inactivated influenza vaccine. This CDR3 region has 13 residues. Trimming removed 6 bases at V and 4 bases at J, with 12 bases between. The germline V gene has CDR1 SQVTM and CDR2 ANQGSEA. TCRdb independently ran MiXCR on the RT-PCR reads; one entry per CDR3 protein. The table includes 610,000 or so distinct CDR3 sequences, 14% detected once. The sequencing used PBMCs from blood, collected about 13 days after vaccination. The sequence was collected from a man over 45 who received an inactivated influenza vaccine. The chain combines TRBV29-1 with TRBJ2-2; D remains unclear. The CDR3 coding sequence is TGCAGCGTAGGAAGGGTCAGCACCGGGGAGCTGTTTTTT. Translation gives CSVGRVSTGELFF.